The 21 T cell receptor beta chains below come from one sample, sequenced in a study of response to subunit inactivated influenza vaccine. Each CDR3 protein gets one entry after TCRdb re-called the RT-PCR reads with MiXCR. The sample holds hundreds of thousands of distinct CDR3 sequences, 15% to 18% seen once. This specimen consisted of PBMCs from blood, obtained roughly 12 days after vaccination. Receptors were obtained from a man aged 45-65 years who received an inactivated influenza vaccine.

J is TRBJ1-1 and V is TRBV11-2, with no clear D. V was trimmed by 7 bases and J by 4 bases, leaving 10 bases between them. CDR1 and CDR2 (germline): SGHAT, FQNNGV. CDR3 size: 12 residues. CDR3 residues: CASTPWGTEAFF. As DNA, the CDR3 is TGTGCCAGCACCCCCTGGGGCACTGAAGCTTTCTTT.

The sample holds a few counts of this clonotype. The chain employs TRBV20-1 and TRBJ2-1, with D tentatively TRBD2 (5 bases). V shed 3 bases and J shed 0 bases, with 12 bases lying between them. Germline CDR1 DFQATT, CDR2 SNEGSKA (reference sequence). The CDR3 runs to 15 residues. The CDR3: CSASDRESSYNEQFF. The CDR3 DNA follows: TGCAGTGCTAGTGATCGGGAAAGCTCCTACAATGAGCAGTTCTTC.

A few counts support this clonotype. J is TRBJ2-3 and V is TRBV27; 11 bases map to TRBD2. The ends lost 6 bases at V and 3 bases at J; junction bases unmatched: 5. The CDR3 totals 15 residues. From germline, CDR1 is MNHEY and CDR2 SMNVEV (reference sequence). The CDR3 here is CASRVTSGVTDTQYF. The CDR3 nucleotides are TGTGCCAGCAGGGTGACTAGCGGGGTTACAGATACGCAGTATTTT.

This clonotype appeared a few times. The chain uses TRBV21-1 and TRBJ2-1; the tabulated D call, TRBD2, remains unverified against the DNA. TRBV21-1 is a listed pseudogene. There are 18 residues in the CDR3. CDR3 bases: TGTGCCAGCAGCAAAGGCGGGTATCTGGCGGGAGGTTACAATGAGCAGTTCTTC. It translates to CASSKGGYLAGGYNEQFF.

In its sample, this clonotype was seen a few times. This sequence joins TRBV27 and TRBJ1-4; 7 positions agree with TRBD1. Germline loops: CDR1 MNHEY, CDR2 SMNVEV (reference sequence). The CDR3 consists of 16 residues. Unmatched junction bases numbered 10, after V lost 3 bases and J lost 6 bases. The CDR3 DNA is TGTGCCAGCAGTTTTCCGAAGACAGGGTTTTATGAAAAACTGTTTTTT. This translates into CASSFPKTGFYEKLFF. The full variable domain, completed using reference TRBV27 and TRBJ1-4, is EAQVTQNPRYLITVTGKKLTVTCSQNMNHEYMSWYRQDPGLGLRQIYYSMNVEVTDKGDVPEGYKVSRKEKRNFPLILESPSPNQTSLYFCASSFPKTGFYEKLFFGSGTQLSVL.

A few counts support this clonotype. CDR3 sequence: CATSDSPGPLFEQYF. CDR3 nucleotides: TGTGCCACCAGTGACTCCCCGGGCCCCCTTTTCGAGCAGTACTTC. The chain links TRBV24-1 to TRBJ2-7, with no clear D. CDR1 is KGHDR, CDR2 SFDVKD, per germline. V was trimmed by 4 bases and J by 6 bases, leaving 18 bases between them. The CDR3 is made up of 15 amino acids.

This clonotype was seen only a few times. The rearrangement links TRBV2 to TRBJ2-3; 7 nucleotides match TRBD1. This CDR3 has 15 amino acids. V gave up 7 bases and J gave up 2 bases; unmatched junction bases: 9. CDR1 is SNHLY, CDR2 FYNNEI, per germline. The CDR3 DNA sequence: TGTGCCAGCACCTCCGGGACAGCGACCACAGATACGCAGTATTTT. Protein: CASTSGTATTDTQYF.

The chain is built from TRBV9 and TRBJ1-1; possibly TRBD1 for D (5 bases). The CDR3 consists of 15 residues. The V and J ends lost 1 base and 1 base respectively, with 11 bases between them. The germline V gene encodes CDR1 SGDLS and CDR2 YYNGEE. In nucleotides, the CDR3 is TGTGCCAGCAGCGTAAGCCCAGGGCGGAACACTGAAGCTTTCTTT. It is translated as CASSVSPGRNTEAFF.

This clonotype was seen more than once but under ten times. The chain joins TRBV10-1 to TRBJ1-1; D is possibly TRBD1 (6 bases). Germline lookup yields CDR1 WNHNN and CDR2 SYGVQD (reference sequence). CDR3 length equals 15 residues. V dropped 0 bases and J dropped 1 base, with 9 bases sitting between them. The CDR3 here is CASSESFRGNTEAFF. CDR3 bases: TGCGCCAGCAGTGAGTCGTTCAGGGGGAACACTGAAGCTTTCTTT.

The chain uses TRBV12-3 or TRBV12-4 and TRBJ2-1; 8 nucleotides line up with TRBD2. The CDR3 runs 16 residues. V lost 7 bases, J lost 9 bases, and 17 bases stayed unmatched. CDR3: CASTYIAGFGMGEQFF. CDR3 nucleotides: TGTGCCAGCACCTATATAGCGGGATTCGGCATGGGTGAGCAGTTCTTC.

The V call is TRBV20-1, the J call TRBJ2-5, with 9 bases lining up with TRBD2. Germline V lookup: CDR1 DFQATT, CDR2 SNEGSKA (reference sequence). The CDR3 consists of 15 residues. V was pared by 0 bases and J by 5 bases, with 7 bases of the junction left unmatched. CDR3 sequence reads: CSARDGASGVETQYF. The CDR3 nucleotides read TGCAGTGCTAGAGATGGAGCTAGCGGGGTGGAGACCCAGTACTTC.

The rearrangement joins TRBV5-1 to TRBJ2-1, with a weak D call TRBD1 (6 bases). The CDR3 is 15 amino acids. Trimming stripped 4 bases from V and 6 bases from J, with 17 bases between. Germline-derived CDR1 and CDR2 are SGHRS and YFSETQ. CDR3 loop: CASSPGQSSTNEQFF. CDR3 sequence (DNA): TGCGCCAGCAGCCCAGGACAGTCCAGCACCAATGAGCAGTTCTTC.

This clonotype was counted between two and nine times. The chain joins TRBV15 to TRBJ1-2, with a possible D match to TRBD1 (5 bases). Looked up from germline, CDR1 is LNHNV and CDR2 is YYDKDF (reference sequence). Trimming removed 1 base at V and 6 bases at J, with 12 bases between. This CDR3 contains 14 residues. CDR3 protein: CATSRVVRGDGYTF. DNA of the CDR3: TGTGCCACCAGCAGAGTGGTAAGGGGCGATGGCTACACCTTC.

The chain links TRBV5-1 to TRBJ2-5; possibly TRBD2 for D (6 bases). V dropped 2 bases and J dropped 2 bases, with 10 bases sitting between them. Germline V CDR1 and CDR2: SGHRS, YFSETQ. The CDR3 consists of 14 residues. The CDR3 coding sequence is TGCGCCAGCAGCTTCGCGGGGATTCAAGAGACCCAGTACTTC. Translated, it gives CASSFAGIQETQYF.

This chain links TRBV10-3 with TRBJ2-6, with D hard to call. This CDR3 contains 14 residues. Per germline, CDR1 ENHRY and CDR2 SYGVKD. V was pared by 4 bases and J by 0 bases, with 4 bases between. The DNA for the CDR3 is TGTGCCATCAGTGGAAACTCTGGGGCCAACGTCCTGACTTTC. Translation gives CAISGNSGANVLTF.

The chain links TRBV25-1 to TRBJ2-2; a weak D match, TRBD2 (6 bases). Germline CDR1 MGHDK, CDR2 SYGVNS. This CDR3 has 15 amino acids. The germline V and J ends were trimmed by 5 bases and 0 bases, with 10 bases remaining between them. CDR3 protein: CASSTGSTNTGELFF. The DNA for the CDR3 is TGTGCCAGCAGTACCGGGAGTACGAACACCGGGGAGCTGTTTTTT.

This clonotype was counted a few times. This chain joins TRBV28 and TRBJ2-7; D gene unclear. Trimming stripped 2 bases from V and 4 bases from J, with 9 bases between. This CDR3 is 13 amino acids long. Germline assignment: CDR1 MDHEN and CDR2 SYDVKM. CDR3 in amino acids: CASSLLLDYEQYF. CDR3 nucleotides: TGTGCCAGCAGTTTACTTTTGGATTACGAGCAGTACTTC.

This clonotype was detected a few times. This chain connects TRBV5-1 to TRBJ2-1, with 15 bases aligning to TRBD2. Germline trimming cut 4 bases from V and 0 bases from J; bases unmatched to any gene: 14. CDR1 is SGHRS and CDR2 is YFSETQ in the germline V gene. This CDR3 is built from 21 residues. The CDR3 protein is CASSIERTSGRALGSYNEQFF. As DNA, the CDR3 is TGCGCCAGCAGCATCGAACGGACTAGCGGGAGGGCCCTCGGCTCCTACAATGAGCAGTTCTTC.

The genes are TRBV7-2 and TRBJ2-7, with D possibly TRBD1 on 6 matching bases. Trimming took 3 bases from V and 3 from J, leaving 15 bases between them. The CDR3 has 15 residues. Germline CDR1 is SGHTA and CDR2 is FQGNSA. The CDR3 loop is CASSFRQDSYYEQYF. The DNA for the CDR3 is TGTGCCAGCAGCTTCCGACAGGATTCTTACTACGAGCAGTACTTC.

This clonotype appeared a few times. This rearrangement joins TRBV20-1 to TRBJ2-7; 7 bases map to TRBD2. There are 13 residues in the CDR3. V lost 6 bases, J lost 5 bases, and 10 bases stayed unmatched. Germline lookup yields CDR1 DFQATT and CDR2 SNEGSKA (reference sequence). The CDR3: CSASTGTKNEQYF. DNA for the CDR3: TGCAGTGCGAGTACCGGGACTAAAAACGAGCAGTACTTC.

The rearrangement uses TRBV7-2 and TRBJ2-1; 7 nucleotides match TRBD1. V lost 5 bases, J lost 0 bases, and 10 bases stayed unmatched. The CDR3 contains 17 residues. Looked up from germline, CDR1 is SGHTA and CDR2 is FQGNSA. The CDR3 sequence is CASSQRQGASSYNEQFF. The DNA of the CDR3 is TGTGCCAGCAGCCAGAGACAGGGTGCAAGCTCCTACAATGAGCAGTTCTTC.